Described below is a single T cell receptor (beta chain) sequence and its context. The antigen remains unidentified. This specimen includes other DNA sequences encoding the same CDR3. Genomic DNA, for the unsorted samples, came from about 90 million PBMCs. These data originate in a study of shared clonotypes between healthy human individuals. This table comes from immunoSEQ multiplex PCR, and its TCRdb copy is limited to in-frame clones, with some not included. The repertoire holds around 500,000 clones, 79% seen once, with about 12% in the top ten. General study results and limits: Blood alone was sampled, and tissue repertoires likely differ.

The CDR3 sequence is 16 residues long. Germline V gene lookup returns CDR1 SGHAT and CDR2 FQNNGV. Unmatched junction bases numbered 3, after V lost 5 bases and J lost 1 base. The gene calls are TRBV11-2 and TRBJ2-3; 13 nucleotides line up with TRBD2. The clonotype comes from a woman in her thirties or forties in good health. Some clones in this sample may be carry-over from other donors' samples. Material: PBMCs. CDR3 DNA sequence: TGTGCCAGCAGCCTTGGACTAGCGGGGGGCACAGATACGCAGTATTTT. Protein: CASSLGLAGGTDTQYF.